This TCR beta chain was identified in a study of CD8 T cells in ankylosing spondylitis. Study-level results: Disease-associated clonotypes exhibited CD8+ identity and were relatively infrequent in peripheral blood. Ankylosing spondylitis blood seemed to carry a telltale TCR beta motif made of several highly homologous variants.

TCRdb ran MiXCR on the 5' RACE reads and lists one entry per CDR3 protein. This table has approximately 300,000 distinct CDR3 sequences, less than 9.5% appearing once. Trimming took 6 bases from V and 6 from J; bases not matched to a gene: 8. The V gene's germline CDR1 is DFQATT and CDR2 SNEGSKA (reference sequence). The CDR3 is made up of 14 amino acids. Note on this clonotype: What it binds is not known.

The receptor's source is a male donor with ankylosing spondylitis. The chain carries TRBV20-1 and TRBJ1-5; 10 bases fit TRBD1. Source material: blood, either unsorted or a sorted T cell fraction (not recorded which). The CDR3 nucleotides are TGCAGTGCAAGGGGACAGGGGAGGGCTCAGCCCCAGCATTTT. As protein: CSARGQGRAQPQHF.